These 2 T cell receptor beta chains came from one sample sequenced in a study of immune characterization of retroperitoneal liposarcoma. TCRdb re-analysed the PCR reads in MiXCR, keeping a single row per CDR3 protein. The sample has about 9,600 distinct CDR3 sequences; approximately 30% are singletons. Sample: tumor tissue. These receptors were obtained from a male donor with retroperitoneal liposarcoma.

This clonotype was counted at least ten times. V is TRBV27 and J is TRBJ2-3; 13 bases align to TRBD2. This CDR3 spans 16 amino acids. Germline V CDR1 and CDR2: MNHEY, SMNVEV (reference sequence). V dropped 4 bases and J dropped 3; count of bases not matched to a gene: 4. The CDR3 DNA sequence: TGTGCCAGCAGTTCCGGACTAGCGGGAGTAACAGATACGCAGTATTTT. The encoded protein is CASSSGLAGVTDTQYF.

This clonotype occurred many times. The genes are TRBV11-3 and TRBJ2-3; D remains unclear. Germline CDR1 is SGHNT and CDR2 is YENEEA. V gave up 0 bases and J gave up 5 bases, with 6 bases separating them. The CDR3 is 13 residues long. CDR3 nucleotides: TGTGCCAGCAGCTTAGATAGTCGAGATACGCAGTATTTT. It specifies CASSLDSRDTQYF.